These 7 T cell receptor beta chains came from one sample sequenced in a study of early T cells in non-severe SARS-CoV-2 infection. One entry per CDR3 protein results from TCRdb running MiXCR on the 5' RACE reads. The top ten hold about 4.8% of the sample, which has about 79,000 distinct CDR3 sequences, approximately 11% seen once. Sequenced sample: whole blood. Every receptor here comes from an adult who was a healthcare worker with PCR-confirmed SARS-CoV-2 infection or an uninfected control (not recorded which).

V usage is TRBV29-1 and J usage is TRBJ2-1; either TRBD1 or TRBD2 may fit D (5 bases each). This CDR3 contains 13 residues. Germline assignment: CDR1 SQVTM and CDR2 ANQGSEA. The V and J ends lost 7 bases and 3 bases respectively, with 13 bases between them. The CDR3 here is CSGRDRNYNEQFF. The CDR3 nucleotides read TGCAGCGGCCGGGACCGAAACTACAATGAGCAGTTCTTC.

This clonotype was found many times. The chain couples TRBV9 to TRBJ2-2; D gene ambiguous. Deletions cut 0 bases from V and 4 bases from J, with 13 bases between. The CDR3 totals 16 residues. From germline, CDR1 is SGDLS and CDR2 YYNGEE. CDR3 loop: CASSVAPGVGTGELFF. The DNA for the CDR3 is TGTGCCAGCAGCGTAGCCCCTGGGGTTGGCACCGGGGAGCTGTTTTTT. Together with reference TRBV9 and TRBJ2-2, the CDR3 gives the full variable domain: DSGVTQTPKHLITATGQRVTLRCSPRSGDLSVYWYQQSLDQGLQFLIQYYNGEERAKGNILERFSAQQFPDLHSELNLSSLELGDSALYFCASSVAPGVGTGELFFGEGSRLTVL.

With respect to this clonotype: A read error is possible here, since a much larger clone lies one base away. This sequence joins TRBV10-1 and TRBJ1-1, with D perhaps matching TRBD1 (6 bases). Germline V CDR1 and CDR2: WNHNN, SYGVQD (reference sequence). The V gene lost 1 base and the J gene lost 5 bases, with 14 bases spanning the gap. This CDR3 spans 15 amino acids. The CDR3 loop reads CASSEFRQGRTEAFF. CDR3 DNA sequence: TGCGCCAGCAGTGAGTTTAGGCAGGGGAGAACTGAAGCTTTCTTT.

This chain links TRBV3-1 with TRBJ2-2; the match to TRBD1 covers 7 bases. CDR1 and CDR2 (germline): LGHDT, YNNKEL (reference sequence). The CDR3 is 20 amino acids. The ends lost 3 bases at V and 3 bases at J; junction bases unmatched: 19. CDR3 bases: TGTGCCAGCAGCCACACCGGGACAGAGCCGACTGATCAAGACACCGGGGAGCTGTTTTTT. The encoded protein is CASSHTGTEPTDQDTGELFF.

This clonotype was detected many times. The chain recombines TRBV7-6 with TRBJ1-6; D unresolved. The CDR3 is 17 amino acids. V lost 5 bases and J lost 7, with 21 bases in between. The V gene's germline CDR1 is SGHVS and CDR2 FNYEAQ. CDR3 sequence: CASSPTSSRAGNSPLHF. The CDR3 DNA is TGTGCCAGCAGCCCGACTTCTTCACGGGCCGGGAATTCACCCCTCCACTTT.

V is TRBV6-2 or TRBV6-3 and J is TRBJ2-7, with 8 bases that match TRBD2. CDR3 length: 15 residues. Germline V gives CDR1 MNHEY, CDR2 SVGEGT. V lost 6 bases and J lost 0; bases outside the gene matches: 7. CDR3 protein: CASSLDSGGSYEQYF. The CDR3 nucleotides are TGTGCCAGCAGCCTGGACAGCGGGGGCTCCTACGAGCAGTACTTC.

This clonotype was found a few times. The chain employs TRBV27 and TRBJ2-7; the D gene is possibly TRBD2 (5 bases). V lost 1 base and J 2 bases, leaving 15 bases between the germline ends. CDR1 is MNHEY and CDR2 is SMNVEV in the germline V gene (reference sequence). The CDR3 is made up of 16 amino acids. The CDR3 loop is CASSLYSPGRAYEQYF. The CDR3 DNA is TGTGCCAGCAGTTTATATTCCCCCGGGCGGGCCTACGAGCAGTACTTC.